This T cell receptor beta chain originates from a study of STAT5B mutations in CD4+ large granular lymphocyte leukemia. Overall study findings and caveats: Main leukemic clonotypes were patient-specific, but approximately 25% appeared at low frequency elsewhere. Without HLA matching, higher CD4+ than CD8+ T-LGLL clonality could reflect small sample size.

On this clone: Its antigen is unidentified.

The assay was run at survey level. Using immunoSEQ multiplex PCR, the repertoire was profiled, and TCRdb retains in-frame clones only, with some absent. There are tens of thousands of clones in the sample; about 88% occur only once, and approximately 0.3% lies in the top ten. This CDR3 has 14 amino acids. Germline-derived CDR1 and CDR2 are LNHDA and SQIVND (reference sequence). Trimming cost V 5 bases and J 0 bases, with 9 bases left between them. The TCR was taken from a human donor in good health. The source material was CD4+ T cells from blood buffy coats. This rearrangement joins TRBV19 to TRBJ2-3; D is unclear. As DNA, the CDR3 is TGTGCCAGTAGTCCCCTCGGAAGCACAGATACGCAGTATTTT. Its protein product is CASSPLGSTDTQYF.